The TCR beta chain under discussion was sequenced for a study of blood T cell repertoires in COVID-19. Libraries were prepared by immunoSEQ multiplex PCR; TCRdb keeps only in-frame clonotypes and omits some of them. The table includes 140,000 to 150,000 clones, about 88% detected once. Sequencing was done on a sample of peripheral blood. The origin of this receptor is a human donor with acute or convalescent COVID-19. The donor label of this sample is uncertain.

Here the CDR3 DNA reads TGTGCCAGCTGTCCCGGGACTAGCGGGAGGGCCTGCAATGAGCAGTTCTTC. This translates into CASCPGTSGRACNEQFF. V and J are TRBV7-9 and TRBJ2-1, with TRBD2 matching over 16 bases. Germline CDR1 and CDR2: SEHNR and FQNEAQ (reference sequence). With 8 bases clipped from V and 6 bases from J, the junction kept 10 bases outside the gene matches. This CDR3 comprises 17 residues. The whole variable domain, filled in from reference TRBV7-9 and TRBJ2-1, reads DTGVSQNPRHKITKRGQNVTFRCDPISEHNRLYWYRQTLGQGPEFLTYFQNEAQLEKSRLLSDRFSAERPKGSFSTLEIQRTEQGDSAMYLCASCPGTSGRACNEQFFGPGTRLTVL.